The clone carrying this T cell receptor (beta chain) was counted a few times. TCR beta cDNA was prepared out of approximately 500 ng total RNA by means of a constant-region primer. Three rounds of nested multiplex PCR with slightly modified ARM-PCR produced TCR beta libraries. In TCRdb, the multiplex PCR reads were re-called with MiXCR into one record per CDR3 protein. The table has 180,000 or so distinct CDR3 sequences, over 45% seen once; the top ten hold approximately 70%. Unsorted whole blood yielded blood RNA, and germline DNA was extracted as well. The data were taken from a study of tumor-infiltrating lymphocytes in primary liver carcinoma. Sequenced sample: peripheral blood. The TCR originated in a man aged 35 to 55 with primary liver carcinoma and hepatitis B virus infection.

The CDR3 protein is CSVEDGKTSSTYNEQFF. DNA for the CDR3: TGCAGCGTTGAAGATGGGAAGACTAGCTCGACTTACAATGAGCAGTTCTTC. V gene TRBV29-1 combines with J gene TRBJ2-1; 7 bases match TRBD2. Germline CDR1 and CDR2: SQVTM and ANQGSEA. Unmatched junction bases numbered 12, after V lost 0 bases and J lost 4 bases. The CDR3 spans 17 residues.